This TCR beta chain comes out of a study of cytomegalovirus exposure and HLA in healthy donors. Study observations and caveats: Fewer N-insertions (relative to the roughly 720-donor mean) were reportedly seen in an Asian-associated ancestry cluster in a later analysis. Rates of TCR association differed by HLA locus in a later analysis, with DRB1 highest and HLA-C lowest. Most TCR sequences were rare, but some public TCRs occurred in many donors.

The CDR3 has 17 residues. In germline, CDR1 is MNHNS, CDR2 SASEGT. Trimming stripped 4 bases from V and 0 bases from J, with 16 bases between. PCR employed 60 Vbeta and 13 Jbeta primers. Profiling relied on immunoSEQ multiplex PCR, and the TCRdb table lists in-frame clones only, not all of them. This sample has about 92,000 clones, with more than 70% found just once. About this clone: Its antigen remains unknown.

The V gene is TRBV6-1, the J gene TRBJ1-5, with D hard to call. The sequenced sample consisted of PBMCs. The TCR was taken from a man aged 18 to 30 in good health and CMV-seronegative. The CDR3 spells CASSVTGRSHSNQPQHF. Written as DNA, the CDR3 is TGTGCCAGCAGTGTTACCGGCAGGTCCCATAGCAATCAGCCCCAGCATTTT.